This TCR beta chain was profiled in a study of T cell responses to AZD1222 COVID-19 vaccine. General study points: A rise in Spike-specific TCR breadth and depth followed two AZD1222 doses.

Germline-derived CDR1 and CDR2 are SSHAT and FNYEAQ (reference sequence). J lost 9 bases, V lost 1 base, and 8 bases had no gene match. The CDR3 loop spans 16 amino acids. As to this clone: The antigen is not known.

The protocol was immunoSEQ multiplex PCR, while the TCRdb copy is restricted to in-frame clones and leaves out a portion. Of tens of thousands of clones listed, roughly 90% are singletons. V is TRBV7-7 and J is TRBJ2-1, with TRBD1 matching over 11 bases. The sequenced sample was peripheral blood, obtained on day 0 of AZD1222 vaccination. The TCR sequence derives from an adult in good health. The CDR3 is CASSLDEDRGHFEQFF. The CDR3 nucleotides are TGTGCCAGCAGCTTAGATGAGGACAGGGGGCATTTTGAGCAGTTCTTC.